This is a list of T cell receptor beta chains from one sample in a study of identical twins. TCRdb independently ran MiXCR on the 5' RACE reads; one entry per CDR3 protein. The sample lists 430,000 or so distinct CDR3 sequences; roughly a quarter were seen once. The same sample was also used in a study of T cells expressing NK-cell markers.

The specimen sequenced was CD4+ T cells sorted from blood. The receptors derive from a woman aged 18-29 years in good health. Each CDR3 is given with its conserved first and last residue. D genes are given only for firm matches. Only part of the rows carry a size: once, few, many, or a class if the clone is expanded.

v_call	d_call	j_call	cdr3_length	clone_size	cdr3_aa	cdr3_nt
TRBV5-1	-	TRBJ2-5	15	-	CASSLEGSSSGTQYF	TGCGCCAGCAGCTTGGAGGGGTCCTCATCGGGGACCCAGTACTTC
TRBV7-9	-	TRBJ1-5	14	-	CASSLDRRNQPQHF	TGTGCCAGCAGCTTAGACCGGAGGAATCAGCCCCAGCATTTT
TRBV6-2/TRBV6-3	-	TRBJ1-2	16	-	CASSFTGSPATHGYTF	TGTGCCAGCAGTTTTACCGGGAGCCCCGCGACCCATGGCTACACCTTC
TRBV12-3/TRBV12-4	TRBD2	TRBJ2-1	16	-	CASSFKAGGSDNEQFF	TGTGCCAGCAGTTTCAAGGCGGGGGGCAGCGACAATGAGCAGTTCTTC
TRBV20-1	-	TRBJ2-1	12	-	CSARSRRNEQFF	TGCAGTGCTAGATCCCGACGCAATGAGCAGTTCTTC
TRBV5-1	-	TRBJ2-1	14	-	CASSQGSQYGEQFF	TGCGCCAGCTCCCAAGGATCCCAGTACGGTGAGCAGTTCTTC
TRBV29-1	-	TRBJ1-1	13	-	CSVADRRNTEAFF	TGCAGCGTCGCGGACAGACGGAACACTGAAGCTTTCTTT
TRBV12-3/TRBV12-4	-	TRBJ1-1	12	few	CASSPGPGEAFF	TGTGCCAGCAGTCCTGGTCCCGGCGAAGCTTTCTTT
TRBV11-2	TRBD2	TRBJ2-1	20	-	CASSFPRASGGPLGYNEQFF	TGTGCCAGCAGCTTCCCCCGAGCTAGCGGGGGCCCGCTGGGTTACAATGAGCAGTTCTTC
TRBV7-6	-	TRBJ2-2	15	once	CASSSAGSITGELFF	TGTGCCAGCAGCTCAGCAGGGTCGATCACCGGGGAGCTGTTTTTT
TRBV9	-	TRBJ2-7	15	few	CASSVELAASAEQYF	TGTGCCAGCAGCGTGGAACTAGCTGCCTCCGCCGAGCAGTACTTC
TRBV20-1	-	TRBJ2-7	16	few	CSAASPGTVFSYEQYF	TGCAGTGCTGCCTCACCGGGGACGGTCTTTAGTTACGAGCAGTACTTC
TRBV19	-	TRBJ1-5	14	few	CASRPDLLNQPQHF	TGTGCCAGTAGGCCAGACCTCTTGAATCAGCCCCAGCATTTT
TRBV20-1	TRBD2	TRBJ2-5	15	once	CSAPPVSGRFETQYF	TGCAGTGCCCCTCCGGTTAGCGGGAGATTCGAGACCCAGTACTTC
TRBV29-1	-	TRBJ1-6	12	many	CSVTKYNSPLHF	TGCAGCGTTACTAAGTATAATTCACCCCTCCACTTT
TRBV5-1	-	TRBJ1-1	14	-	CASSFGGADTEAFF	TGCGCCAGCAGCTTCGGAGGGGCGGACACTGAAGCTTTCTTT
TRBV20-1	TRBD2	TRBJ2-1	14	-	CSARISGRGNEQFF	TGCAGTGCTAGAATTAGCGGGAGGGGCAATGAGCAGTTCTTC
TRBV12-3/TRBV12-4	-	TRBJ1-5	15	-	CASSSLFSGPQPQHF	TGTGCCAGCAGTTCTCTCTTCTCAGGACCTCAGCCCCAGCATTTT
TRBV29-1	-	TRBJ2-2	13	-	CSVGRGDTGELFF	TGCAGCGTTGGCAGGGGTGACACCGGGGAGCTGTTTTTT
TRBV7-2	-	TRBJ2-6	16	many	CASSLVTAFGANVLTF	TGTGCCAGCAGCTTAGTTACCGCGTTTGGGGCCAACGTCCTGACTTTC
TRBV29-1	-	TRBJ2-4	13	-	CSVAQGSKNIQYF	TGCAGCGTTGCTCAGGGGTCCAAAAACATTCAGTACTTC
TRBV7-2	-	TRBJ2-5	13	-	CASSLKSGETQYF	TGTGCCAGCAGCCTTAAGTCTGGGGAGACCCAGTACTTC
TRBV30	-	TRBJ2-3	14	-	CAWSVARFTDTQYF	TGTGCCTGGAGTGTCGCGCGGTTCACAGATACGCAGTATTTT
TRBV7-9	-	TRBJ1-1	13	-	CASSLPVLQAAFF	TGTGCCAGCAGCTTACCGGTCCTTCAAGCAGCTTTCTTT
TRBV9	-	TRBJ2-2	16	many	CASSVAWTENTGELFF	TGTGCCAGCAGCGTAGCGTGGACAGAGAACACCGGGGAGCTGTTTTTT
TRBV6-1	-	TRBJ2-7	13	few	CASPSDGSYEQYF	TGTGCCAGCCCATCGGACGGCTCCTACGAGCAGTACTTC
TRBV20-1	-	TRBJ2-3	15	-	CSARDPRGRTDTQYF	TGCAGTGCTAGAGATCCCCGGGGGAGAACAGATACGCAGTATTTT
TRBV5-6	TRBD1	TRBJ1-1	14	-	CASSPTGEGTEAFF	TGTGCCAGCAGTCCGACAGGGGAGGGGACTGAAGCTTTCTTT
TRBV4-3	TRBD2	TRBJ2-1	16	few	CASSQGLAGVYDEQFF	TGCGCCAGCAGCCAAGGACTAGCGGGAGTCTACGATGAGCAGTTCTTC
TRBV15	-	TRBJ2-1	15	many	CATSRDRLYRDEQFF	TGTGCCACCAGCAGAGATCGTCTCTATCGGGATGAGCAGTTCTTC
TRBV5-1	-	TRBJ2-1	13	-	CASSLELVGEQFF	TGCGCCAGCAGCTTGGAATTAGTGGGTGAGCAGTTCTTC
TRBV12-3/TRBV12-4	-	TRBJ2-1	12	-	CASRSSVGEQFF	TGTGCCAGCAGATCTAGCGTTGGTGAGCAGTTCTTC
TRBV6-1	-	TRBJ2-2	13	-	CASSGERSGTMFF	TGTGCCAGCAGTGGCGAGCGTTCCGGGACGATGTTTTTT
TRBV20-1	-	TRBJ1-4	12	few	CSARDEGEKLFF	TGCAGTGCTAGAGATGAGGGGGAAAAACTGTTTTTT
TRBV7-9	-	TRBJ1-2	11	-	CASSSVYGYTF	TGTGCCAGCAGCTCCGTCTATGGCTACACCTTC
TRBV6-2/TRBV6-3	-	TRBJ1-2	13	few	CASTPTGGYGYTF	TGTGCCAGCACGCCTACTGGAGGGTATGGCTACACCTTC
TRBV2	-	TRBJ2-3	13	-	CASVQRLRDTQYF	TGTGCCAGCGTACAGCGACTTAGAGATACGCAGTATTTT
TRBV30	-	TRBJ2-7	12	few	CAWREGLYEQYF	TGTGCCTGGAGAGAAGGACTCTACGAGCAGTACTTC
TRBV20-1	-	TRBJ2-7	15	-	CSARGARGSSYEQYF	TGCAGTGCTAGGGGGGCTCGCGGGAGCTCCTACGAGCAGTACTTC
TRBV15	-	TRBJ1-1	13	-	CATSGQLNTEAFF	TGTGCCACCAGCGGACAGCTGAACACTGAAGCTTTCTTT
TRBV7-9	-	TRBJ1-2	12	-	CASSASLFGYTF	TGTGCCAGCAGCGCGAGCCTATTTGGCTACACCTTC
TRBV18	-	TRBJ2-1	15	-	CASSPMPSEYNEQFF	TGTGCCAGCTCACCTATGCCTAGCGAGTACAATGAGCAGTTCTTC
TRBV20-1	TRBD1	TRBJ1-5	15	many	CSASAPGTGGQPQHF	TGCAGTGCTAGTGCCCCCGGGACAGGGGGACAGCCCCAGCATTTT
TRBV6-5	TRBD1	TRBJ2-7	14	-	CASSTWTGGNEQYF	TGTGCCAGCAGTACTTGGACAGGGGGGAACGAGCAGTACTTC
TRBV7-9	-	TRBJ2-3	14	many	CASRRDSRTDTQYF	TGTGCCAGCAGAAGGGACTCCCGCACAGATACGCAGTATTTT
TRBV5-6	-	TRBJ1-1	14	-	CASSLVAVPTEAFF	TGTGCCAGCAGCTTGGTCGCAGTCCCCACTGAAGCTTTCTTT
TRBV12-3/TRBV12-4	TRBD1	TRBJ2-7	14	-	CASRRQGLSYEQYF	TGTGCCAGCAGACGACAGGGCCTCTCCTACGAGCAGTACTTC
TRBV5-1	-	TRBJ2-1	17	-	CASSLNRIPSSYNEQFF	TGCGCCAGCAGCTTGAATCGGATTCCTAGCTCCTACAATGAGCAGTTCTTC
TRBV19	-	TRBJ1-5	14	few	CASRVSGDYQPQHF	TGTGCCAGTAGGGTCTCAGGGGATTATCAGCCCCAGCATTTT
TRBV7-9	TRBD2	TRBJ2-5	13	-	CASSFGLGETQYF	TGTGCCAGCAGCTTTGGACTAGGGGAGACCCAGTACTTC
TRBV12-3/TRBV12-4	TRBD2	TRBJ2-1	15	few	CASSLMAGGLDEQFF	TGTGCCAGCAGTTTAATGGCGGGAGGGCTCGATGAGCAGTTCTTC
TRBV4-3	-	TRBJ1-2	17	-	CASSEGVFAGVNYGYTF	TGCGCCAGCAGCGAGGGAGTATTTGCCGGGGTGAACTATGGCTACACCTTC
TRBV18	-	TRBJ2-3	17	-	CASSLGGRGTRTDTQYF	TGTGCCAGCTCACTCGGTGGGCGCGGAACACGCACAGATACGCAGTATTTT
TRBV5-5	TRBD1	TRBJ2-1	15	-	CASSVTGGAYNEQFF	TGTGCCAGCAGCGTGACAGGGGGGGCCTACAATGAGCAGTTCTTC
TRBV7-9	-	TRBJ2-1	14	few	CASSPSPKNNEQFF	TGTGCCAGCAGCCCAAGCCCGAAGAACAATGAGCAGTTCTTC